The clone carrying this T cell receptor (beta chain) was seen only a few times. This entry comes from a study of blood T cells in healthy people across ages. PCR was performed a second time for roughly 7 to 11 cycles using a sample-barcoded 5' primer and a J-beta primer mix. TCRdb fed the 5' RACE reads into MiXCR, producing one record per CDR3 protein. Of around 990,000 distinct CDR3 sequences in the sample, more than 30% were seen once. The CDR3 sequence is 15 residues long. Trimming cost V 6 bases and J 5 bases, with 18 bases left between them. Germline CDR1 is MNHEY and CDR2 is SVGAGI. Specimen: blood. The sequence derives from a man between 18 and 35 years old in good health. The V call is TRBV6-5, the J call TRBJ2-3; a possible D gene is TRBD2 (6 bases). CDR3: CASSRKGGAGDTQYF. The CDR3 nucleotides read TGTGCCAGCAGCCGCAAGGGCGGGGCTGGAGATACGCAGTATTTT.